Shown below are 14 T cell receptor beta chains from a single sample sequenced in a study of immune characterization of retroperitoneal liposarcoma (dated by TCRdb to the late 2010s). Libraries were built with PCR. The sequencer listed for this sample is NextSeq 500. The public reads were run again by TCRdb, first through fastp at Q25 and then through MiXCR, and only productive beta chains were kept. Identical CDR3 proteins give one entry, which carries the most common genes and DNA. The sample contains 2,500 or so distinct CDR3 sequences, 30% to 45% of them found a single time. Approximately 23% of the sample lies in the top ten. Sample: tumor tissue. These receptor sequences come from a male donor with retroperitoneal liposarcoma.

The J gene is TRBJ1-2, the V gene TRBV27; D uncertain. The V end was cut by 0 bases, the J end by 2 bases, with 10 bases between. The germline V gene encodes CDR1 MNHEY and CDR2 SMNVEV (reference sequence). The CDR3 has 15 amino acids. CDR3 DNA sequence: TGTGCCAGCAGTTTATCGGCAGGATCCAACTATGGCTACACCTTC. Protein product: CASSLSAGSNYGYTF.

This clonotype was detected only a few times. The V and J genes are TRBV27 and TRBJ2-3, with D possibly being TRBD2 (5 bases). Germline assignment: CDR1 MNHEY and CDR2 SMNVEV (reference sequence). V was cut by 5 bases and J by 5 bases, with 11 bases left in between. This CDR3 is 13 amino acids long. The CDR3 loop reads CASSLFRGDTQYF. The CDR3 DNA sequence: TGTGCCAGCAGTCTGTTCCGGGGAGATACGCAGTATTTT.

The chain couples TRBV7-9 to TRBJ1-3; tentative D call: TRBD1 (5 bases). This CDR3 spans 16 amino acids. Per the germline V gene, CDR1 is SEHNR and CDR2 is FQNEAQ (reference sequence). V was cut by 5 bases and J by 5 bases, with 19 bases left in between. The CDR3 is CASSRWEGRRRNTIYF. DNA for the CDR3: TGTGCCAGCAGCCGCTGGGAGGGGAGGCGAAGAAACACCATATATTTT.

This clonotype has just a few counts. This chain links TRBV6-1 with TRBJ2-1, with TRBD1 matching over 8 bases. The J call is doubtful: the DNA matches TRBJ2-7 better. Germline-derived CDR1 and CDR2 are MNHNS and SASEGT. The CDR3 is 15 amino acids. The CDR3 nucleotides read TGTGCCAGCAGTGACGGATTGACAGGGGACCACGAGCAGTACTTC. This sequence encodes CASSDGLTGDHEQYF.

This sequence joins TRBV11-2 and TRBJ2-1, with D perhaps matching TRBD2 (6 bases). TRBJ2-7 explains the end of the DNA better; the J call may be wrong. The CDR3 extends over 14 amino acids. Germline CDR1 and CDR2: SGHAT and FQNNGV. The CDR3 sequence is CASSVRVRRGEQYF. The CDR3 nucleotides are TGTGCCAGCAGCGTCCGGGTCCGGAGGGGAGAGCAGTACTTC.

The chain links TRBV7-3 to TRBJ2-1; D is possibly TRBD1 (6 bases). Germline CDR1 reads SGHTA; CDR2 reads FQGTGA. Between the trimmed V and J ends, which lost 3 bases and 5 bases, there was a span of 11 bases. The length of the CDR3 is 14 residues. The CDR3, as DNA: TGTGCCAGCAGCTTTACTCGGGACAACAATGAGCAGTTCTTC. It specifies CASSFTRDNNEQFF.

The table lists this clonotype with a few counts. The chain couples TRBV7-3 to TRBJ2-1, with D hard to call. This CDR3 has 11 residues. The V gene lost 5 bases and the J gene lost 8 bases, with 7 bases spanning the gap. The germline gives CDR1 SGHTA, CDR2 FQGTGA. The CDR3, as DNA: TGTGCCAGCAGCGTTTCGGATGAGCAGTTCTTC. Protein sequence: CASSVSDEQFF.

By frequency in the sample, this clonotype is large (0.1 to 1%). CDR3 bases: TGCGCCAGCAGCCAAGATAGTACAAGAGACGAGACCCAGTACTTC. This encodes CASSQDSTRDETQYF. The chain links TRBV4-1 to TRBJ2-5, with no clear D. The CDR3 is 15 residues long. Trimming stripped 0 bases from V and 5 bases from J, with 13 bases between. The germline CDR1 and CDR2 sequences are MGHRA and YSYEKL.

Here the CDR3 DNA reads TGTGCCAGCAGTCCCCGGACAGGGTTTAGCTCCTACGAGCAGTACTTC. The encoded protein is CASSPRTGFSSYEQYF. J is TRBJ2-7 and V is TRBV6-1; 8 bases fit TRBD1. CDR3 length: 16 residues. Germline assignment: CDR1 MNHNS and CDR2 SASEGT. V gave up 5 bases and J gave up 0 bases; unmatched junction bases: 9.

The chain uses TRBV6-1 and TRBJ2-1, with D unclear. CDR1 MNHNS and CDR2 SASEGT come from the germline V gene. The CDR3 length is 13 residues. Trimming removed 2 bases from V and 13 bases from J, with 15 bases in between. In DNA form, the CDR3 reads TGTGCCAGCAGTGAATACTTATCGGAGACCCAGTTCTTC. It specifies CASSEYLSETQFF.

The chain has TRBV11-3 and TRBJ2-5; 7 bases agree with TRBD2. TRBJ2-7 matches the DNA end more closely, so the J call is doubtful. Germline lookup yields CDR1 SGHNT and CDR2 YENEEA. The CDR3 extends over 15 amino acids. CDR3 sequence (DNA): TGTGCCAGCAGCTTAGTCGGCGGGAGCAGGTACGAGCAGTACTTC. Its translation is CASSLVGGSRYEQYF.

This clonotype was recorded a few times. The J gene is TRBJ2-1, the V gene TRBV6-1, with D unclear. The CDR3 contains 12 residues. The V end lost 5 bases, the J end lost 13 bases, and 15 bases lay between the germline ends. Looked up from germline, CDR1 is MNHNS and CDR2 is SASEGT. The CDR3 DNA sequence: TGTGCCAGCAGTTATAACCAAGAGACCCAGTTCTTC. As protein: CASSYNQETQFF.

The chain is built from TRBV7-6 and TRBJ2-6; unclear D gene. The CDR3 runs to 12 residues. Trimming removed 10 bases at V and 3 bases at J, with 7 bases between. Germline-derived CDR1 and CDR2 are SGHVS and FNYEAQ. The CDR3 nucleotides are TGTGCCACTGGGGTTGGGGCCAACGTCCTGACTTTC. Its protein is CATGVGANVLTF.

The chain recombines TRBV6-1 with TRBJ2-3; 10 nucleotides line up with TRBD1. V lost 3 bases to trimming and J lost 1 base; unmatched junction nucleotides: 1. The length of the CDR3 is 15 residues. Germline CDR1 and CDR2: MNHNS and SASEGT. This chain's CDR3 is CASSEGQGRTDTQYF. The CDR3 nucleotides are TGTGCCAGCAGTGAGGGACAGGGGCGCACAGATACGCAGTATTTT.